Each of the 23 T cell receptor beta chains below was sequenced from the same sample in a study of cytomegalovirus exposure and HLA in healthy donors. Some clones are missing from TCRdb's copy, which holds only in-frame ones; the method was immunoSEQ multiplex PCR. The sample lists hundreds of thousands of clones, 75% to 90% occurring once. The sequenced sample was PBMCs. These receptors were collected from a woman aged 18-29 years in good health and CMV-seronegative.

The V gene is TRBV28, the J gene TRBJ1-1; 7 bases align to TRBD1. Germline trimming cut 6 bases from V and 2 bases from J; bases unmatched to any gene: 9. Germline V gene data show CDR1 as MDHEN and CDR2 as SYDVKM. The CDR3 has 15 residues. The CDR3 loop reads CASSPGDRVNTEAFF. The CDR3 DNA reads TGTGCCAGCAGCCCAGGGGACAGAGTAAACACTGAAGCTTTCTTT.

CDR3 in amino acids: CASSYGQGIIAEAFF. In DNA form, the CDR3 reads TGTGCCAGCAGTTATGGACAGGGTATAATTGCTGAAGCTTTCTTT. The rearrangement uses TRBV6-5 and TRBJ1-1; 8 bases agree with TRBD1. Germline V CDR1 and CDR2: MNHEY, SVGAGI. The V and J ends lost 3 bases and 6 bases, in that order; junction bases with no gene match: 9. The CDR3 consists of 15 residues.

V is TRBV15 and J is TRBJ2-3, with unresolved D. In germline, CDR1 is LNHNV, CDR2 YYDKDF (reference sequence). The CDR3 contains 15 residues. Trimming shortened V by 0 bases and J by 1 base, and 8 bases separated the two germline ends. The CDR3 protein is CATSRDLQGTDTQYF. The CDR3 bases are TGTGCCACCAGCAGAGATCTTCAGGGCACAGATACGCAGTATTTT. Together with reference TRBV15 and TRBJ2-3, the CDR3 gives the full variable domain: DAMVIQNPRYQVTQFGKPVTLSCSQTLNHNVMYWYQQKSSQAPKLLFHYYDKDFNNEADTPDNFQSRRPNTSFCFLDIRSPGLGDTAMYLCATSRDLQGTDTQYFGPGTRLTVL.

The gene calls are TRBV5-1 and TRBJ2-7; 7 bases map to TRBD1. The junction had 8 bases not matched to a gene; V was cut back by 7 bases and J by 4 bases. The germline CDR1 and CDR2 sequences are SGHRS and YFSETQ. CDR3 length equals 13 residues. The DNA of the CDR3 is TGCGCCAGCCGTCCGGGACAGACATACGAGCAGTACTTC. It translates to CASRPGQTYEQYF.

The rearrangement joins TRBV25-1 to TRBJ2-5; a possible D gene is TRBD1 (5 bases). V lost 1 base, J lost 4 bases, and 13 bases lay in between. The CDR3 length is 15 residues. Germline assignment: CDR1 MGHDK and CDR2 SYGVNS. CDR3 in amino acids: CASSESGQRGETQYF. The CDR3 DNA reads TGTGCCAGCAGTGAATCAGGGCAGCGAGGAGAGACCCAGTACTTC.

This sequence joins TRBV19 and TRBJ1-5; 7 positions agree with TRBD1. The V gene end was trimmed by 10 bases and the J gene end by 7 bases; junction bases not matched to a gene: 16. The germline CDR1 and CDR2 sequences are LNHDA and SQIVND (reference sequence). The CDR3 is made up of 15 amino acids. This CDR3 is CATKRGQRSDQPQHF. The DNA of the CDR3 is TGTGCCACCAAGAGGGGACAGCGGTCAGACCAGCCCCAGCATTTT.

The CDR3 coding sequence is TGTGCCTGGAGTCCTACGAGAGGATATCCTTTTAATTCACCCCTCCACTTT. Translated, it gives CAWSPTRGYPFNSPLHF. The chain has TRBV30 and TRBJ1-6; D ambiguous. Germline loops: CDR1 GTSNPN, CDR2 SVGIG (reference sequence). The CDR3 spans 17 residues. V lost 2 bases and J 6 bases, leaving 20 bases between the germline ends.

The chain is built from TRBV11-2 and TRBJ1-1; the D is unclear. V was cut by 4 bases and J by 1 base, with 16 bases left in between. The CDR3 consists of 16 residues. Looked up from germline, CDR1 is SGHAT and CDR2 is FQNNGV. CDR3 sequence: CASSSIGRVPNTEAFF. The CDR3 DNA reads TGTGCCAGCAGCTCAATAGGGAGGGTTCCGAACACTGAAGCTTTCTTT.

The chain uses TRBV5-1 and TRBJ2-6, with TRBD1 identical over 7 bases. This CDR3 has 18 residues. J was trimmed by 4 bases and V by 0 bases; bases with no gene match: 10. Germline lookup yields CDR1 SGHRS and CDR2 YFSETQ. CDR3 sequence (DNA): TGCGCCAGCAGCTTGGGACATACAGGGGCCTCCGGGGCCAACGTCCTGACTTTC. Encoded protein: CASSLGHTGASGANVLTF.

This rearrangement joins TRBV7-9 to TRBJ1-2; 8 bases map to TRBD1. The CDR3 has 13 residues. Germline lookup yields CDR1 SEHNR and CDR2 FQNEAQ (reference sequence). Unmatched junction bases numbered 8, after V lost 6 bases and J lost 8 bases. CDR3 DNA: TGTGCCAGCAGTTACGACAGGGGCGGCGGCTACACCTTC. It codes for CASSYDRGGGYTF.

This chain links TRBV5-6 with TRBJ1-1; 8 bases agree with TRBD1. V was pared by 5 bases and J by 10 bases, with 13 bases of the junction left unmatched. Germline V CDR1 and CDR2: SGHDT, YYEEEE. This CDR3 contains 14 residues. The CDR3, as DNA: TGTGCCAGCAGGCCCTGGGACAGGCTCTCCGGAGCTTTCTTT. Translation gives CASRPWDRLSGAFF.

The rearrangement joins TRBV2 to TRBJ1-1; the match to TRBD1 covers 9 bases. The V gene end was trimmed by 5 bases and the J gene end by 5 bases; junction bases not matched to a gene: 3. The V gene's germline CDR1 is SNHLY and CDR2 FYNNEI. This CDR3 spans 13 amino acids. In DNA form, the CDR3 reads TGTGCCAGCAGTCCCGGGACAGGGACTGAAGCTTTCTTT. It specifies CASSPGTGTEAFF.

V usage is TRBV4-1 and J usage is TRBJ1-4; D is perhaps TRBD1 (5 bases). CDR1 is MGHRA and CDR2 is YSYEKL in the germline V gene. Trimming cost V 2 bases and J 7 bases, with 14 bases left between them. This CDR3 region has 15 residues. CDR3 loop: CASSQISGGTEKLFF. CDR3 nucleotides: TGCGCCAGCAGCCAAATCTCCGGGGGTACTGAAAAACTGTTTTTT.

V and J are TRBV28 and TRBJ1-2; 7 bases agree with TRBD1. The CDR3 runs 18 residues. Per germline, CDR1 MDHEN and CDR2 SYDVKM. The V gene end was trimmed by 6 bases and the J gene end by 6 bases; junction bases not matched to a gene: 22. DNA of the CDR3: TGTGCCAGCAGAAAGAAGGCCCAGATTTTTGTCCAGGGGGATGGCTACACCTTC. This encodes CASRKKAQIFVQGDGYTF.

This clone was picked up a small number of times. This chain connects TRBV4-1 to TRBJ1-3; the D gene is possibly TRBD1 (6 bases). V was shortened by 0 bases and J by 2 bases, with 8 bases between the two germline ends. The CDR3 sequence is 15 residues long. Germline CDR1 reads MGHRA; CDR2 reads YSYEKL. DNA for the CDR3: TGCGCCAGCAGCCAAGATCGGACAGCTGGAAACACCATATATTTT. Protein product: CASSQDRTAGNTIYF.

This chain links TRBV9 with TRBJ2-3; 10 bases map to TRBD1. This CDR3 has 16 amino acids. V lost 0 bases to trimming and J lost 1 base; unmatched junction nucleotides: 2. From germline, CDR1 is SGDLS and CDR2 YYNGEE. The CDR3 sequence: CASSVGGTGGTDTQYF. The DNA for the CDR3 is TGTGCCAGCAGCGTAGGGGGGACAGGGGGCACAGATACGCAGTATTTT.

The J gene is TRBJ2-7, the V gene TRBV7-6; TRBD1 matches 10 bases. The CDR3 loop spans 14 amino acids. After removal of 5 bases from V and 3 bases from J, the junction contained 4 bases not matched to a gene. The germline CDR1 and CDR2 sequences are SGHVS and FNYEAQ. The CDR3 nucleotides are TGTGCCAGCAGCGCCGGGACAGGGGACTACGAGCAGTACTTC. As protein: CASSAGTGDYEQYF.

The chain combines TRBV27 with TRBJ2-5; D is ambiguous. This CDR3 is built from 13 residues. The ends were cut back, 6 bases at V and 4 bases at J, with 12 bases in the middle. Germline CDR1 MNHEY, CDR2 SMNVEV (reference sequence). CDR3 coding DNA: TGTGCCAGCAGGAGGCTGTCGGTAGAGACCCAGTACTTC. Translation: CASRRLSVETQYF.

This chain connects TRBV27 to TRBJ1-5, with 7 bases that match TRBD1. The CDR3 extends over 15 amino acids. The germline gives CDR1 MNHEY, CDR2 SMNVEV (reference sequence). With V trimmed by 7 bases and J by 4 bases, 10 bases remained unmatched. The CDR3 here is CASNQGGQINQPQHF. The CDR3 nucleotides are TGTGCCAGCAACCAAGGGGGACAGATTAATCAGCCCCAGCATTTT.

The chain links TRBV5-1 to TRBJ2-2, with D perhaps matching TRBD2 (5 bases). Germline assignment: CDR1 SGHRS and CDR2 YFSETQ. CDR3 length: 16 residues. Trimming shortened V by 1 base and J by 3 bases, and 13 bases separated the two germline ends. The CDR3 bases are TGCGCCAGCAGCTTGAGAGGACTGCTGGACACCGGGGAGCTGTTTTTT. Protein: CASSLRGLLDTGELFF.

This rearrangement joins TRBV4-1 to TRBJ2-7, with TRBD2 as a possible D gene (6 bases). Germline lookup yields CDR1 MGHRA and CDR2 YSYEKL. The CDR3 runs 14 residues. V lost 4 bases, J lost 2 bases, and 12 bases lay in between. CDR3 region: CASSPLALAYEQYF. The CDR3 nucleotides are TGCGCCAGCAGCCCTCTAGCGTTAGCCTACGAGCAGTACTTC.

This clone showed up just once. The chain couples TRBV7-9 to TRBJ2-1, with D tentatively TRBD2 (6 bases). CDR3 length equals 15 residues. CDR1 SEHNR and CDR2 FQNEAQ come from the germline V gene (reference sequence). Trimming stripped 5 bases from V and 0 bases from J, with 11 bases between. CDR3 DNA sequence: TGTGCCAGCAGCCCTGGGGGAGGCTCCTACAATGAGCAGTTCTTC. Translation: CASSPGGGSYNEQFF.

Written as DNA, the CDR3 is TGCGCCAGCAGCCAGGGGACAGGGGATGCCTACGAGCAGTACTTC. It translates to CASSQGTGDAYEQYF. The chain has TRBV4-1 and TRBJ2-7; 10 nucleotides agree with TRBD1. V trimming: 3 bases; J trimming: 2 bases; junction bases outside the gene matches: 4. This CDR3 contains 15 residues. The germline V gene encodes CDR1 MGHRA and CDR2 YSYEKL.